Presented here are 7 T cell receptor beta chains from one specimen sequenced in a study of T-cell reconstitution after alpha-beta-depleted transplantation in children. Unique molecular identifiers were built into the TCRbeta library. TCRdb recomputed calls from the PCR reads with MiXCR, one row per CDR3 protein. The repertoire consists of 250,000 to 400,000 distinct CDR3 sequences, with 23% occurring once and the leading ten covering roughly 9.7%. The sequenced sample was PBMCs, mostly from graft donor cells, obtained 180 days after TCRalphabeta/CD19-depleted stem cell transplant. Receptors originate from a male patient aged 5 to 17 who had a stem cell transplant for acute lymphoblastic leukemia, so the T cells may come from the graft donor.

This clonotype came up a few times. Since no conserved phenylalanine or tryptophan closes the CDR3, a read error is the likely cause. Because the CDR3's place on the DNA is in doubt, the DNA is left out and the CDR3 is given as listed by TCRdb. This rearrangement joins TRBV12-3 or TRBV12-4 to TRBJ2-3; the D call in the table, TRBD2, was not verified against the DNA. The CDR3 spans 10 amino acids, including both terminal residues. CDR3 residues: CASSPGTSGN.

V and J are TRBV7-8 and TRBJ2-5; maybe TRBD2 (6 bases). Germline-derived CDR1 and CDR2 are SGHVS and FQNEAQ. Between the trimmed V and J ends, which lost 0 bases and 3 bases, there was a span of 11 bases. This CDR3 is 15 amino acids long. The chain's CDR3 is CASSLAGTSKETQYF. The DNA of the CDR3 is TGTGCCAGCAGCTTAGCTGGGACTTCGAAAGAGACCCAGTACTTC.

V and J are TRBV12-3 or TRBV12-4 and TRBJ2-7, with 8 positions matching TRBD1. The CDR3 loop spans 16 amino acids. V shed 5 bases and J 2 bases; nucleotides not matched to a gene: 11. Here the CDR3 DNA reads TGTGCCAGCAGTCCCCCTTTCAGGGGGCTTACCTACGAGCAGTACTTC. It codes for CASSPPFRGLTYEQYF.

This clonotype was detected only once. At one end the junction does not follow the germline gene, possibly because of a read error. The J gene is TRBJ1-1, the V gene TRBV29-1, with 7 bases that match TRBD1. The germline V gene has CDR1 SQVTM and CDR2 ANQGSEA. The CDR3 is made up of 10 amino acids. CDR3 in DNA: TGCGGCGTCGGGACAGCCGAAGCTTTCTTT. Translating gives CGVGTAEAFF.

The chain links TRBV7-9 to TRBJ1-1; D uncertain. Germline CDR1 is SEHNR and CDR2 is FQNEAQ (reference sequence). Trimming removed 2 bases from V and 14 bases from J, with 21 bases in between. This CDR3 is 14 amino acids long. CDR3 sequence: CASSLIGSGGCAFF. The CDR3 bases are TGTGCCAGCAGCTTAATTGGTTCCGGAGGGTGCGCGTTCTTT.

Written as DNA, the CDR3 is TGTGCCACCAGTGACCCCCGGGACAAAATGACCGGGGAGCTGTTTTTT. Translating it yields CATSDPRDKMTGELFF. This chain joins TRBV24-1 and TRBJ2-2; a possible D gene is TRBD1 (6 bases). The germline V and J ends were trimmed by 4 bases and 5 bases, with 16 bases remaining between them. This CDR3 comprises 16 residues. The V gene's germline CDR1 is KGHDR and CDR2 SFDVKD.

This rearrangement joins TRBV20-1 to TRBJ2-2; 14 positions match TRBD2. Germline CDR1 and CDR2: DFQATT and SNEGSKA (reference sequence). J lost 7 bases, V lost 2 bases, and 18 bases had no gene match. The CDR3 contains 20 residues. This CDR3 is CSARWAGQGTSGRIDGELFF. The CDR3 DNA follows: TGCAGTGCTAGATGGGCAGGACAGGGGACTAGCGGGAGAATTGACGGGGAGCTGTTTTTT.